This TCR beta chain was sequenced for a study of shared clonotypes between healthy human individuals (dated by TCRdb to between 2020 and 2021). As for the study more broadly: A few men and a couple of women, aged 18 to 49 years, made up the cohort. To estimate repertoire size and how much clonotype sharing occurs between individuals, the study deeply sequenced the blood TCR repertoires of about five healthy adults. Different laboratories and diverse techniques were used to prepare libraries and sequence TCR repertoires, to increase sequencing depth and limit assay-specific biases. For each donor, CD4 naive and CD4 memory were each given three plates, CD8 naive was given two plates, and CD8 memory was given one plate. Each donor's leukapheresis produced roughly between about 0.9 and 9.5 billion PBMCs.

Overall study outcomes, separate from this receptor: Compared with non-shared clonotypes, the clonotypes found in all four sorted-subset donors had higher generation probabilities. Pairwise subsampling led to the expectation that sequencing depth would affect the degree of clonotype sharing among donors. About 5% of naive CD4, approximately 3.7% of naive CD8, about 2.1% of memory CD4, and less than 0.45% of memory CD8 clonotypes were shared across several donors. Rarefaction of sorted-subset datasets indicated incomplete sequencing despite the large sequencing depth. Sampling was restricted to blood, and TCR repertoires in tissues likely differ from the TCR repertoires found in blood. Naive subsets generally had larger estimated clonotype richness than memory subsets. Because the study included a small number of donors, the genetic and exposure-history diversity represented was limited.

Of note for this clone: What this receptor recognizes is not known. Per-base qualities were not stored, and no clone one base away is much larger.

Using the deep immunoSEQ assay, multiplex PCR amplified TCR CDR3 regions from genomic DNA. Extracted genomic DNA from each cell subset was distributed evenly across all wells of several immunoSEQ 96-well plates, and each plate was treated as a replicate. For sorted subsets, approximately 0.2 ug of genomic DNA, equivalent to 25,000 to 35,000 T cell genomes, went into each replicate PCR. Purified libraries were quantified with a Qubit 3.0 fluorometer, sized on a Bioanalyzer 2100, and re-quantified with the KAPA Library Quantification kit. Each immunoSEQ 96-well plate was sequenced on its own single-read 150-cycle Illumina NextSeq 550 flow cell. As for the original processing: Because the immunoSEQ output included only junctional sequences and no quality scores, the filtering could not be the same as the filtering used for full-length reads. Sequences were annotated with PyIR, a Python wrapper for IgBLAST v1.9, using IMGT germline references to assign V/J genes and CDR3. Any read was removed if the V/J assignment was weak (E-value above 1e-6), the CDR3 was missing, or the read contained stop codons, out-of-frame junctions, or ambiguous translated residues. V3J clonotypes were defined as sequences sharing the same inferred V gene, J gene, and CDR3 amino acid sequence. To compute the percentage overlap between repertoires, the number of shared unique clonotypes was divided by the size of the smaller repertoire. Repertoire richness was assessed with RTK rarefaction, the Chao1 estimator, and Recon v2.1 estimates of unobserved clonotypes. Generation probabilities were computed with OLGA for all TCRbeta clonotypes obtained by the gDNA method from several donors. The source is immuneACCESS, and TCRdb retained only in-frame sequences with V and J called. Part of the clones is not carried over; for the studies checked, unresolved V genes explain less than half of this, and the remainder is unexplained. V and J calls plus clone size are reproduced from that table; the DNA served to infer D and trimming. Present in this sample are roughly 810,000 clones, about 96% of which were seen just once. The ten largest make up about 0.22% of the sample.

Ends trimmed: V by 1 base, J by 2 bases; bases unmatched to a gene: 7. From a lookup of the germline V gene (reference sequence), CDR1 and CDR2 are MNHEY and SMNVEV. Taken from cysteine to phenylalanine, the CDR3 has 17 residues. Here the CDR3 DNA is all that survives: 51 bases in frame from base 1. CD8 naive samples were CD45RO-negative cells positively selected for CCR7, giving a CD45RA+CCR7+ population that excluded TemRA cells. Healthy HIV-negative adults with no recently reported acute infections or vaccinations were included as donors. Every donor was a Caucasian adult living in Nashville, Tennessee, USA. After blood collection by leukapheresis, PBMCs were isolated using Ficoll-Histopaque density gradient centrifugation and then cryopreserved in the vapor phase of liquid nitrogen. Analytical flow cytometry was used to check the purity and quantity of each magnetically sorted T cell population. From each sorted fraction, genomic DNA was isolated and quantified by UV absorbance on a Nanodrop 2000c.

The chain couples TRBV27 to TRBJ1-5; TRBD1 matches 8 bases in the middle. Sequencing was carried out using naive CD8+ T cells sorted from blood. In light of the paper, this sample's cell subset or site label describes: CD45RA+CCR7+. This receptor was identified in a man aged 25 to 40 in good health. CDR3 sequence: CASSLFAGGRGNQPQHF. The DNA is as follows: TGTGCCAGCAGTTTATTCGCAGGGGGCAGAGGCAATCAGCCCCAGCATTTT.